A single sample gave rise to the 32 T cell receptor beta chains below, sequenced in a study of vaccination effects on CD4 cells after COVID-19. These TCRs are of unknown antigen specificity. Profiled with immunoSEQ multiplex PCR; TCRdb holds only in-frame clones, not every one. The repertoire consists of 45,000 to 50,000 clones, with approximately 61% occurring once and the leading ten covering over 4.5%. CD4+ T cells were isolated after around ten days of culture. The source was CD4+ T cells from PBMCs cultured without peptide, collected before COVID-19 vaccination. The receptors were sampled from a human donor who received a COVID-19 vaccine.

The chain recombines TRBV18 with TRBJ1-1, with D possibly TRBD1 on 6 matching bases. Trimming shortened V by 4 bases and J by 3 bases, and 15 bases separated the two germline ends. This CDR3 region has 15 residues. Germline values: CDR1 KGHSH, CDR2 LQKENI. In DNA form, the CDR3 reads TGTGCCAGCTCACTTTCAGGGGTGGGGGACACTGAAGCTTTCTTT. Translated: CASSLSGVGDTEAFF.

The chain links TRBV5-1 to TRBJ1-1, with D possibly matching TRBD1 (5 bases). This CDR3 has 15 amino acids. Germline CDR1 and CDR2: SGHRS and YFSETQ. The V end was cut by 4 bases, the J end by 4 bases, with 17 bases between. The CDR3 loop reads CASSVQGVGTTEAFF. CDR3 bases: TGCGCCAGCAGCGTGCAAGGAGTAGGGACCACTGAAGCTTTCTTT.

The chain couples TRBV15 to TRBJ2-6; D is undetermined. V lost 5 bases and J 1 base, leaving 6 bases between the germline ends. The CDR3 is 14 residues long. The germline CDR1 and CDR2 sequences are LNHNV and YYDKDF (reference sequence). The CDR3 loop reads CATSLVSGANVLTF. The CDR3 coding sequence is TGTGCCACCAGCTTAGTTTCTGGGGCCAACGTCCTGACTTTC.

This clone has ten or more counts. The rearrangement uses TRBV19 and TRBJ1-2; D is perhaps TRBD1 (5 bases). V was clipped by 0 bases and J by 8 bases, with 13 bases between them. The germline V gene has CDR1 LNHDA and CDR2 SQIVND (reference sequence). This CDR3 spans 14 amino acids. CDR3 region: CASSIEAGSGGYTF. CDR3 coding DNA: TGTGCCAGTAGTATAGAGGCAGGGTCTGGCGGCTACACCTTC.

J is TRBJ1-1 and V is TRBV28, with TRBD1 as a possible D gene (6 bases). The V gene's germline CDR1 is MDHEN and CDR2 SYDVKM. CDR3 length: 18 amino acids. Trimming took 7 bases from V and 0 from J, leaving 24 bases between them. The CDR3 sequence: CASTGGGGYFSLNTEAFF. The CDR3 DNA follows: TGTGCCAGCACCGGGGGGGGCGGATACTTTTCCTTGAACACTGAAGCTTTCTTT. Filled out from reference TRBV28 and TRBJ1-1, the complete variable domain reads DVKVTQSSRYLVKRTGEKVFLECVQDMDHENMFWYRQDPGLGLRLIYFSYDVKMKEKGDIPEGYSVSREKKERFSLILESASTNQTSMYLCASTGGGGYFSLNTEAFFGQGTRLTVV.

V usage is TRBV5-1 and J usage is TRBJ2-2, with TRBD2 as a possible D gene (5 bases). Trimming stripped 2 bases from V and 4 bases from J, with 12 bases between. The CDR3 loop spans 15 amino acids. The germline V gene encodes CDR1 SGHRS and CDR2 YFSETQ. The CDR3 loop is CASSFLARGTGELFF. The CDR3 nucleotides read TGCGCCAGCAGCTTCTTGGCACGGGGCACCGGGGAGCTGTTTTTT.

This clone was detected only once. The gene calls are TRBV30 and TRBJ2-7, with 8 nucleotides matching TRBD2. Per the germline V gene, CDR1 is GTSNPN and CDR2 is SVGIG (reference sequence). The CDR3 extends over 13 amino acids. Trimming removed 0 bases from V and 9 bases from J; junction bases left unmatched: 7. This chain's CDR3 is CAWSVGRAGGQYF. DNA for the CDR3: TGTGCCTGGAGTGTAGGGCGTGCGGGGGGGCAGTACTTC.

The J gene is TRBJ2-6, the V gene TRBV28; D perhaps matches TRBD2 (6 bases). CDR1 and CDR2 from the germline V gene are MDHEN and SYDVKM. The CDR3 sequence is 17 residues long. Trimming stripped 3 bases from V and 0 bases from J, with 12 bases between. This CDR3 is CASSFAGWSSGANVLTF. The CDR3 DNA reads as TGTGCCAGCAGTTTTGCGGGGTGGAGCTCTGGGGCCAACGTCCTGACTTTC.

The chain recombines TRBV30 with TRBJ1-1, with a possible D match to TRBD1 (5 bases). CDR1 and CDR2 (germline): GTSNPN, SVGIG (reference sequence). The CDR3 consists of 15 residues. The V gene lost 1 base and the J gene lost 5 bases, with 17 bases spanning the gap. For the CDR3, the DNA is TGTGCCTGGAGTGGGGGCTTGATGGGGAGGACTGAAGCTTTCTTT. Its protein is CAWSGGLMGRTEAFF.

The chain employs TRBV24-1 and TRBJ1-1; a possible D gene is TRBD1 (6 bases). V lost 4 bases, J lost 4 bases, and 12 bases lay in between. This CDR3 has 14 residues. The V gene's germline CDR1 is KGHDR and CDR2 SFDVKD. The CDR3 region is CATSESGVVTEAFF. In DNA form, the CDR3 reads TGTGCCACCAGTGAGTCAGGGGTTGTCACTGAAGCTTTCTTT.

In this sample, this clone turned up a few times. CDR3 nucleotide sequence: TGTGCCAGTAAGCCTAGCGGGTCATACAATGAGCAGTTCTTC. This gives the protein CASKPSGSYNEQFF. The rearrangement links TRBV19 to TRBJ2-1, with TRBD2 identical over 8 bases. This CDR3 spans 14 amino acids. Germline V gene sequence: CDR1 LNHDA, CDR2 SQIVND (reference sequence). J lost 4 bases, V lost 7 bases, and 6 bases had no gene match.

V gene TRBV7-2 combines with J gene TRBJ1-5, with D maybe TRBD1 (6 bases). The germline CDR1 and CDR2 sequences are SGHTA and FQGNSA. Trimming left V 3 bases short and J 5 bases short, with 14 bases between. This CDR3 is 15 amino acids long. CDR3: CASSFSGTFDQPQHF. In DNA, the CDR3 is TGTGCCAGCAGCTTTTCAGGGACATTTGATCAGCCCCAGCATTTT.

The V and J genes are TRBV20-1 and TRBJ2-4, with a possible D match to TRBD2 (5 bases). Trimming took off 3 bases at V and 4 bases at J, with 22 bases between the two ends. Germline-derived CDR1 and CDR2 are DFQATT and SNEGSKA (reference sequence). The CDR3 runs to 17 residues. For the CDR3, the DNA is TGCAGTGCTAGTCCCCCGACGGGGTGGTCCCGTAAAAACATTCAGTACTTC. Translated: CSASPPTGWSRKNIQYF.

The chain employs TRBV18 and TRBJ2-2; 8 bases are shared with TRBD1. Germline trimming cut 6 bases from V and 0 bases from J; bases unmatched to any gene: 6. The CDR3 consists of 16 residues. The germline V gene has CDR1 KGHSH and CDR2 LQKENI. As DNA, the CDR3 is TGTGCCAGCTCGCGACCACAGGGGGCGAACACCGGGGAGCTGTTTTTT. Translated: CASSRPQGANTGELFF.

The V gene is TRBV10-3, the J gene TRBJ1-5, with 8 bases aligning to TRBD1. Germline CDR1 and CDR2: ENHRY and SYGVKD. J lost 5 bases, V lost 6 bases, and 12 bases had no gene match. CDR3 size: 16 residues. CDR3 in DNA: TGTGCCATCAGCGCAAGTCAAGGACAGGGCTATCAGCCCCAGCATTTT. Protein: CAISASQGQGYQPQHF.

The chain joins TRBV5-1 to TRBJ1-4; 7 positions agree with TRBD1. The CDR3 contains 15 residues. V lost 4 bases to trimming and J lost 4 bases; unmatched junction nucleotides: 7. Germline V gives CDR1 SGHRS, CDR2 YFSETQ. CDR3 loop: CASSPQGQNNEKLFF. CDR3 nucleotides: TGCGCCAGCAGCCCACAGGGACAGAATAATGAAAAACTGTTTTTT.

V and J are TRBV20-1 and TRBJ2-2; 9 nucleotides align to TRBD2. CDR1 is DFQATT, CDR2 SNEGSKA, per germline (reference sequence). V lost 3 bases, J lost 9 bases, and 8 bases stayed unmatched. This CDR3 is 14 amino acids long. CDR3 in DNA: TGCAGTGCTAGTGGTAGCGGGAGACCTTGGGAGCTGTTTTTT. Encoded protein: CSASGSGRPWELFF.

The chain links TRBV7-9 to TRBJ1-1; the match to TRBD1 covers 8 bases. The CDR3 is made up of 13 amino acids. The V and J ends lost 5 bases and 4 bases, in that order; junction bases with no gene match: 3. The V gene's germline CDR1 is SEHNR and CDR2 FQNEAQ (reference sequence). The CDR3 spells CASSRTGSTEAFF. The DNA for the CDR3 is TGTGCCAGCAGCAGGACAGGGTCCACTGAAGCTTTCTTT.

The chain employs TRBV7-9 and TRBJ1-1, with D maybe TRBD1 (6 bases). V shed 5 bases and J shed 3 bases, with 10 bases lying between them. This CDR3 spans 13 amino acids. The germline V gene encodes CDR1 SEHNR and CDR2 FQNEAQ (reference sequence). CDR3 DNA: TGTGCCAGCAGCGCAGGGGTAGACACTGAAGCTTTCTTT. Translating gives CASSAGVDTEAFF.

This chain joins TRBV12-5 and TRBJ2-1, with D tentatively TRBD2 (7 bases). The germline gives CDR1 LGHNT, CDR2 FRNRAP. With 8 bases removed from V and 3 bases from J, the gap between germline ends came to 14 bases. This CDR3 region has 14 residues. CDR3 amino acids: CASTGGRVYNEQFF. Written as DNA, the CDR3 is TGTGCTAGTACGGGGGGCCGCGTCTACAATGAGCAGTTCTTC. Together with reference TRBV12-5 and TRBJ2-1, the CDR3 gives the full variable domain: DARVTQTPRHKVTEMGQEVTMRCQPILGHNTVFWYRQTMMQGLELLAYFRNRAPLDDSGMPKDRFSAEMPDATLATLKIQPSEPRDSAVYFCASTGGRVYNEQFFGPGTRLTVL.

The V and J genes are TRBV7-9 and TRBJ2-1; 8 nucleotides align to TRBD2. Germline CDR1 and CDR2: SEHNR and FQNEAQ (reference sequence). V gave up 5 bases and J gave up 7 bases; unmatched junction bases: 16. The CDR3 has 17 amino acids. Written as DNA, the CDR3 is TGTGCCAGCAGCACAACGGGGGGGCCCTTTGTTGGTAATGAGCAGTTCTTC. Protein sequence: CASSTTGGPFVGNEQFF.

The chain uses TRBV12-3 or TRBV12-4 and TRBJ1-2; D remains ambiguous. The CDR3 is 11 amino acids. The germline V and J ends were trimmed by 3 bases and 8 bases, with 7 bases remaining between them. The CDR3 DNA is TGTGCCAGCAGTTTCGGGTCGGGCTACACCTTC. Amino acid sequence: CASSFGSGYTF.

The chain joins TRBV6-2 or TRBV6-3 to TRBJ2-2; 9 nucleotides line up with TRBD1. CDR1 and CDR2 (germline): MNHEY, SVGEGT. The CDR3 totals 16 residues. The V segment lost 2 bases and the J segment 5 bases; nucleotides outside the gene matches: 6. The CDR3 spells CASSYKQGALTGELFF. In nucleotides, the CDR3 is TGTGCCAGCAGTTACAAACAGGGGGCGCTGACCGGGGAGCTGTTTTTT.

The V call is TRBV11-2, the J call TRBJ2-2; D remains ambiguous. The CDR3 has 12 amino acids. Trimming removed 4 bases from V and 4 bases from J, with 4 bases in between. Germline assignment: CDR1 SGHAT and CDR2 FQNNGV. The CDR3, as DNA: TGTGCCAGCAGCTACGGCACCGGGGAGCTGTTTTTT. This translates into CASSYGTGELFF.

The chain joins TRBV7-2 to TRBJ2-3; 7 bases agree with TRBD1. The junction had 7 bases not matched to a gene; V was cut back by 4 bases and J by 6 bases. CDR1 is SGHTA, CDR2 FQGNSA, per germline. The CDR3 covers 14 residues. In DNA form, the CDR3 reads TGTGCCAGCAGCTCCCGGGACAGACGTGATACGCAGTATTTT. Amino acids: CASSSRDRRDTQYF.

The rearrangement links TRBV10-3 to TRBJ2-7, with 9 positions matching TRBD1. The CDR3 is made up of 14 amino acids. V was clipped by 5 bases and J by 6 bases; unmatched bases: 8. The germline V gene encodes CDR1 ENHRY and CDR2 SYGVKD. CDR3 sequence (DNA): TGTGCCATCAGTCCGGGACAGGGACTTCGCGAGCAGTACTTC. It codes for CAISPGQGLREQYF.

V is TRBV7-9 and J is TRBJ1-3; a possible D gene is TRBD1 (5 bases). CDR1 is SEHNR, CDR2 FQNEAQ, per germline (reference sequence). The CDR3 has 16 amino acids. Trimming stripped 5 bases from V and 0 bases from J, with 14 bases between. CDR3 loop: CASSPRAALSGNTIYF. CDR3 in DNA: TGTGCCAGCAGCCCCAGGGCCGCCCTCTCTGGAAACACCATATATTTT.

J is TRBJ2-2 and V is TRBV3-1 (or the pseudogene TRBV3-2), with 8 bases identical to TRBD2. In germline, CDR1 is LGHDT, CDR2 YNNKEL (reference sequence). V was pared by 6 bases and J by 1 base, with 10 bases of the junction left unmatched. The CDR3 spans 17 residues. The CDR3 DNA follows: TGTGCCAGCAGGGACCTGATAGCGGGGAAGAACACCGGGGAGCTGTTTTTT. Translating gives CASRDLIAGKNTGELFF.

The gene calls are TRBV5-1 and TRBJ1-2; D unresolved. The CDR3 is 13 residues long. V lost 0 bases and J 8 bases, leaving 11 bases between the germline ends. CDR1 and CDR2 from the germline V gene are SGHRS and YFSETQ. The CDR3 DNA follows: TGCGCCAGCAGCTTGGGGGCCGAGAGGGGCTACACCTTC. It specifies CASSLGAERGYTF.

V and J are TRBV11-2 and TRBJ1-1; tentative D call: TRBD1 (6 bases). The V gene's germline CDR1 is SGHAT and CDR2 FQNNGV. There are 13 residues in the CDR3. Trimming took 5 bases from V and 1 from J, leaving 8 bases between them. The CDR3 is CASSIQGNTEAFF. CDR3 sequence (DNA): TGTGCCAGCAGCATACAGGGGAACACTGAAGCTTTCTTT. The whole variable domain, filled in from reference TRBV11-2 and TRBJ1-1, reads EAGVAQSPRYKIIEKRQSVAFWCNPISGHATLYWYQQILGQGPKLLIQFQNNGVVDDSQLPKDRFSAERLKGVDSTLKIQPAKLEDSAVYLCASSIQGNTEAFFGQGTRLTVV.

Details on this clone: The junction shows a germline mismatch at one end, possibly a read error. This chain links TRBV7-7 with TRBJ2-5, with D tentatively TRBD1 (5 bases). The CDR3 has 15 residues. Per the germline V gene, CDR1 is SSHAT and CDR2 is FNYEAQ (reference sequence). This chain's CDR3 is CASSLALQGGETQYF. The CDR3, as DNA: TGTGCTAGCAGCTTAGCTCTTCAGGGCGGAGAGACCCAGTACTTC.

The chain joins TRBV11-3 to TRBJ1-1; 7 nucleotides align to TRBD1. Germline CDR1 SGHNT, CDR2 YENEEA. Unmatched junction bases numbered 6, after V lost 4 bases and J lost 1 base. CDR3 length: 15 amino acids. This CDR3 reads CASSSRGGPNTEAFF. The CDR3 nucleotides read TGTGCCAGCAGCTCCAGGGGGGGGCCGAACACTGAAGCTTTCTTT.